This TCR beta chain derives from a study of blood T cell repertoires in COVID-19. About the study: Whether acute or convalescent, the COVID-19 samples came from the United States, Italy and Spain. The analysed material was cDNA or gDNA that came from T cells, B-cell-depleted T cells, or PBMCs.

The CDR3 runs to 15 residues. Germline V gene sequence: CDR1 SGHRS, CDR2 YFSETQ. V was shortened by 4 bases and J by 0 bases, with 10 bases between the two germline ends. Methods used by the authors: Amplification of reference gene primers provided the estimated nucleated cell counts. TCRdb keeps only in-frame clones here, not all; method: immunoSEQ multiplex PCR. V and J calls and clone size come straight from that table; D and trimming were deduced from the DNA. The table records 150,000 to 200,000 clones, about 90% of them present only once. The chain employs TRBV5-1 and TRBJ2-2; D is ambiguous. The clonotype originates from a woman in her late teens or twenties who had recovered from COVID-19. The sample consisted of PBMCs or T cells enriched from blood (not recorded which). CDR3 protein: CASSLFTTNTGELFF. For the CDR3, the DNA is TGCGCCAGCAGCCTCTTTACTACGAACACCGGGGAGCTGTTTTTT.